This T cell receptor beta chain was retrieved from a study of CD8 T cells in Susac syndrome. Across the whole study: Patients with Susac syndrome were therapy-naive, treated with corticosteroids, or treated with intravenous immunoglobulin alone when blood was collected.

A note on this clonotype: Its antigen is as yet unknown.

The V gene lost 4 bases and the J gene lost 2 bases, with 9 bases spanning the gap. The germline V gene has CDR1 SNHLY and CDR2 FYNNEI. The CDR3 totals 14 residues. About 0.5 to 1 ug RNA was reverse transcribed with random hexamers. TCRdb re-called the immunoSEQ multiplex PCR reads through MiXCR, storing one row per CDR3 protein. The repertoire holds more than 85,000 distinct CDR3 sequences, with roughly 94% as singletons. Points from the study as a whole: The authors found no clonal expansion in Susac syndrome CD4+ T cell repertoires. Regarding the TCR sequencing and HLA analysis, the study admitted that a relatively small number of individuals were involved.

The chain recombines TRBV2 with TRBJ1-5; D is uncertain. This receptor was identified in a human donor with Susac syndrome. The source material was CD4+ T cells from PBMCs. The chain's CDR3 is CASSVERGNQPQHF. The CDR3 region has the DNA TGTGCCAGCAGTGTCGAGAGAGGCAATCAGCCCCAGCATTTT. Based on the CDR3 plus reference TRBV2 and TRBJ1-5, the full variable domain is EPEVTQTPSHQVTQMGQEVILRCVPISNHLYFYWYRQILGQKVEFLVSFYNNEISEKSEIFDDQFSVERPDGSNFTLKIRSTKLEDSAMYFCASSVERGNQPQHFGDGTRLSIL.